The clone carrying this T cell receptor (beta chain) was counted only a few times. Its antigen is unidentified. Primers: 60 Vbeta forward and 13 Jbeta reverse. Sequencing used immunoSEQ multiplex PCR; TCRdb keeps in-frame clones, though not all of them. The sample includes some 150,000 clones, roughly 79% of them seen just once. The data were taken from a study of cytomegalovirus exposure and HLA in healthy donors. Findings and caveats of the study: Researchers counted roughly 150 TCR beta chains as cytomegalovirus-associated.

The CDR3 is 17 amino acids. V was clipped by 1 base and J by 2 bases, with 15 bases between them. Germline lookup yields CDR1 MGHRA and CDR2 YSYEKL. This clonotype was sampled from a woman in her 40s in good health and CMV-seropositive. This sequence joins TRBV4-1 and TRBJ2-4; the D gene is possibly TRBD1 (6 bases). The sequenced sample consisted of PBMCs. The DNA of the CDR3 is TGCGCCAGCAGCCAAGTACAGGGAACAATCACCAAAAACATTCAGTACTTC. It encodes CASSQVQGTITKNIQYF.